This paragraph reports one T cell receptor beta chain. The antigen remains unidentified. The sample belongs to a study of chemoradiotherapy in HPV16-positive cancers. Study-wide points: Better recurrence-free survival went with HPV-responsive T-cell expansion in HPV16-positive patients.

The method was immunoSEQ multiplex PCR; TCRdb's version includes in-frame clones alone and lacks a portion of them. The sample consists of about 20,000 clones, 73% of them appearing once. Germline V gives CDR1 GTSNPN, CDR2 SVGIG (reference sequence). The CDR3 extends over 17 amino acids. V shed 0 bases, J shed 6 bases, and the junction held 15 bases outside the gene matches. The J gene is TRBJ2-7, the V gene TRBV30; 9 positions match TRBD1. This TCR was sampled from a human donor with HPV-associated anogenital cancer. Sampling was done from a patient who underwent chemoradiotherapy. The CDR3 region is CAWSVRLFRDRVAEQYF. DNA for the CDR3: TGTGCCTGGAGTGTACGCCTTTTCCGGGACAGGGTGGCCGAGCAGTACTTC.